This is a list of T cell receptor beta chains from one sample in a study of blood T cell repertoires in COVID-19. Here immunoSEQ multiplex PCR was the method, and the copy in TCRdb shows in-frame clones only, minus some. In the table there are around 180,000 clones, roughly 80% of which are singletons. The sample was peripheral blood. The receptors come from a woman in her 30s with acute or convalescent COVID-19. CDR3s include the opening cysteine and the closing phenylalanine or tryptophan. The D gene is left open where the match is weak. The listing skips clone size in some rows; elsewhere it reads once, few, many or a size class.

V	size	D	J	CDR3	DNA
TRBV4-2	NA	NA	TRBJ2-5	CASSQDRGTWEETQYF	TGTGCCAGCAGCCAAGACAGGGGTACTTGGGAAGAGACCCAGTACTTC
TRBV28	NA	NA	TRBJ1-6	CASLSGAETYNSPLHF	TGTGCCAGCCTCTCAGGGGCGGAGACCTATAATTCACCCCTCCACTTT
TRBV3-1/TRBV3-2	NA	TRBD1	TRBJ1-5	CASSQEAGGYSNQPQHF	TGTGCCAGCAGCCAAGAAGCAGGGGGGTATAGCAATCAGCCCCAGCATTTT
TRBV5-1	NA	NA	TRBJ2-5	CASSLGQRDQETQYF	TGCGCCAGCAGCTTGGGGCAGCGGGACCAAGAGACCCAGTACTTC
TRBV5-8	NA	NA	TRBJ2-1	CASSQYNEQFF	TGTGCCAGCAGCCAATACAATGAGCAGTTCTTC
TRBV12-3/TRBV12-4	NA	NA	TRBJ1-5	CASSLTGNQPQHF	TGTGCCAGCAGTTTAACAGGCAATCAGCCCCAGCATTTT
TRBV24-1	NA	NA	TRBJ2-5	CATSRDPVETQYF	TGTGCCACCAGCCGGGATCCGGTGGAGACCCAGTACTTC
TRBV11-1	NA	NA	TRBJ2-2	CASSSVGLHTGELFF	TGTGCCAGCAGCTCGGTGGGACTCCACACCGGGGAGCTGTTTTTT
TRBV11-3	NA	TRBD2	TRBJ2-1	CASSRLAGGEQFF	TGTGCCAGCAGCCGGCTAGCGGGGGGTGAGCAGTTCTTC
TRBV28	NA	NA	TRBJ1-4	CASSLMGAVNEKLFF	TGTGCCAGCAGTTTAATGGGGGCAGTTAATGAAAAACTGTTTTTT
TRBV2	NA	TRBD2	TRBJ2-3	CASGVLAGEKYF	TGTGCCAGCGGCGTCCTAGCGGGGGAAAAGTATTTT
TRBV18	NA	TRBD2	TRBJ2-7	CASSPRGESYEQYF	TGTGCCAGCTCACCTCGGGGGGAATCCTACGAGCAGTACTTC
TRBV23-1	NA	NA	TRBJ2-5	CASSQRETQYF	TGCGCCAGCAGTCAGCGGGAGACCCAGTACTTC
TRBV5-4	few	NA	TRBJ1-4	CASSLGRGSNEKLFF	TGTGCCAGCAGCTTAGGTCGGGGATCTAATGAAAAACTGTTTTTT
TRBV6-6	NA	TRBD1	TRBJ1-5	CASSYVTGGYQPQHF	TGTGCCAGCAGTTACGTGACAGGGGGGTATCAGCCCCAGCATTTT
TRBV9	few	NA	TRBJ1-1	CASSVARKNTEAFF	TGTGCCAGCAGCGTAGCCAGAAAGAACACTGAAGCTTTCTTT
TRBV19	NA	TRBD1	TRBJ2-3	CASRDRGTDTQYF	TGTGCCAGCCGGGACAGGGGCACAGATACGCAGTATTTT
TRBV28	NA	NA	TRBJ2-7	CASSDPRAPYEQYF	TGTGCCAGCAGCGACCCCAGGGCCCCCTACGAGCAGTACTTC
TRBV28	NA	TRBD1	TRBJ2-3	CASSRDRASTDTQYF	TGTGCCAGCAGTCGGGACAGGGCTAGCACAGATACGCAGTATTTT
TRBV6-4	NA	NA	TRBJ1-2	CASSDSGGYGYTF	TGTGCCAGCAGTGACTCAGGGGGTTATGGCTACACCTTC
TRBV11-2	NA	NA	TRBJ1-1	CASSLLSEAFF	TGTGCCAGCAGCTTACTCTCTGAAGCTTTCTTT
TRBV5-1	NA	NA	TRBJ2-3	CASSSRVESTDTQYF	TGCGCCAGCAGCTCCAGGGTAGAAAGCACAGATACGCAGTATTTT
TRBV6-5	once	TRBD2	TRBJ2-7	CASRPGLAGSIEQYF	TGTGCCAGCAGGCCCGGACTAGCGGGATCGATCGAGCAGTACTTC